This T cell receptor beta chain is from a study of CD8 T cells in ankylosing spondylitis (dated 2017 in TCRdb). For the wider study: The study profiled T cell receptor beta repertoires in healthy donors and ankylosing spondylitis patients to find disease-linked TCR variants. The whole study cohort included 85 to 120 healthy donors and some 27 ankylosing spondylitis patients. Peripheral blood was sampled, and synovial fluid was additionally collected from ankylosing spondylitis patients. General findings and caveats noted by the study authors: The disease-linked clones showed a CD8+ phenotype and occurred at relatively low frequencies in peripheral blood. Some motif variants were previously reported in synovial fluid and blood of reactive arthritis patients, suggesting common disease-initiation mechanisms. The disease-linked clones were reported as significantly enriched in matched synovial fluid samples from ankylosing spondylitis patients. Blood from ankylosing spondylitis patients appeared to be characterized by a TCR beta motif made up of 8 or 9 highly homologous amino acid variants.

The listed sequencing device is Illumina HiSeq 2500. Quantitative 5'-RACE with molecular barcodes was the method used to prepare the TCR beta libraries. Per the original workflow: Disease-linked TCR variants were identified with a new computational method built on a probabilistic model of VDJ rearrangement. Starting from the raw public reads, TCRdb applied fastp trimming at Q25, assembled clones with MiXCR and retained in-frame beta chains. Records with the same CDR3 protein are collapsed into one entry carrying the most frequent genes and DNA. TCRdb's processing, not the study's, gives the V and J calls here. This sample holds around 30,000 distinct CDR3 sequences; around 5.2% were observed only once. The ten biggest clones cover over 1.5% of the sample. Germline trimming: 2 bases from V, 3 bases from J; junction bases outside gene matches: 6. Per the germline V gene, SGDLS is the CDR1 and YYNGEE is the CDR2. The CDR3 runs 15 residues from the cysteine to the phenylalanine. The entry retains the CDR3 DNA only, 45 bases that are in frame from base 1.

In its sample, this clonotype was seen many times. The antigen it binds to is not known. Per-base quality was not reported, and no clone a single base away is much larger than it. The receptor was derived from a female donor with ankylosing spondylitis or in good health (not recorded which). The V and J segments used are TRBV9 and TRBJ1-2; TRBD1 matches 8 bases in the middle. Sequenced input: blood, either unsorted or a sorted T cell fraction (not recorded which). CDR3 reads: CASSVTPGQDYGYTF. At the DNA level, the sequence is TGTGCCAGCAGCGTGACCCCGGGACAGGACTATGGCTACACCTTC.